A selection of T cell receptor beta chains follows, all from one sample in a study of blood T cell repertoires in COVID-19. Here immunoSEQ multiplex PCR was the method, and the copy in TCRdb shows in-frame clones only, minus some. The sample has some 340,000 clones, approximately 90% seen once. The source material was PBMCs or T cells enriched from blood (not recorded which). These receptors came from a woman aged 25 to 39 who had been exposed to COVID-19. Each CDR3 is given with its conserved first and last residue. D genes are given only for firm matches. Clone size is not always given. Where it is, it says once, few, many or a class for expanded clones.

.,.,TRBV9,TRBJ1-2,TGTGCCAGCAGCGTAGCTCAGAACTATGGCTACACCTTC,CASSVAQNYGYTF
.,.,TRBV6-2/TRBV6-3,TRBJ1-6,TGTGCCAGCAGTTACTCGAAATTTGGACACTCCAATTCACCCCTCCACTTT,CASSYSKFGHSNSPLHF
TRBD1,.,TRBV5-4,TRBJ2-1,TGTGCCAGCAGTCCTACAGGGGATAGCTACAATGAGCAGTTCTTC,CASSPTGDSYNEQFF
.,.,TRBV5-4,TRBJ2-5,TGTGCCAGCAGCTCAAAGGGGGGGAGAGAGACCCAGTACTTC,CASSSKGGRETQYF
.,.,TRBV6-5,TRBJ1-2,TGTGCCAGCAGTTACTCCGGGGGGCTCTATGGCTACACCTTC,CASSYSGGLYGYTF
.,.,TRBV6-6,TRBJ2-7,TGTGCCAGCAGTCGGGACACACCAAGGGGCTACGAGCAGTACTTC,CASSRDTPRGYEQYF
.,.,TRBV4-1,TRBJ1-2,TGCGCCAGCAGCCAAGATAATACCTATCGGGATGGCTACACCTTC,CASSQDNTYRDGYTF
.,.,TRBV9,TRBJ2-2,TGTGCCAGCAGCGTACAGGCGGGACCAAACACCGGGGAGCTGTTTTTT,CASSVQAGPNTGELFF
TRBD1,.,TRBV11-2,TRBJ1-1,TGTGCCAGCAGCTTCGACAGGGGGAACACTGAAGCTTTCTTT,CASSFDRGNTEAFF
.,.,TRBV24-1,TRBJ1-1,TGTGCCACCAGTGATCAGGGGATAAGCAAAGCTTTCTTT,CATSDQGISKAFF
.,.,TRBV7-3,TRBJ1-2,TGTGCCAGCAGCTTATTCACAAATGGTGGCTACACCTTC,CASSLFTNGGYTF
.,.,TRBV7-9,TRBJ1-2,TGTGCCAGCAGCTTTCTTCCACTCGACTATGGCTACACCTTC,CASSFLPLDYGYTF
.,many,TRBV7-3,TRBJ1-1,TGTGCCAGCAGCTTAACAGGACAGATGAACACTGAAGCTTTCTTT,CASSLTGQMNTEAFF
.,.,TRBV29-1,TRBJ1-3,TGCAGCGTTGAAGATTTAAGTTCGGACAGCATTTTCTCTGGAAACACCATATATTTT,CSVEDLSSDSIFSGNTIYF
TRBD1,.,TRBV19,TRBJ1-2,TGTGCCAGTACCTGGGACAGGGGGTTTTATGGCTACACCTTC,CASTWDRGFYGYTF
TRBD1,once,TRBV11-3,TRBJ1-3,TGTGCCAGCAGCGAGGCCGGGGACAGGGAGCCAGTAAACTCTGGAAACACCATATATTTT,CASSEAGDREPVNSGNTIYF
TRBD1,.,TRBV10-3,TRBJ1-4,TGTGCCATCAGTACAGGGGTGGGGGCAAATGAAAAACTGTTTTTT,CAISTGVGANEKLFF
TRBD1,.,TRBV6-5,TRBJ2-2,TGTGCCAGCAGACCCTACAGGGGCACCGGGGAGCTGTTTTTT,CASRPYRGTGELFF
.,.,TRBV11-2,TRBJ1-2,TGTGCCAGCAGCTTACAGGGGATCTATGGCTACACCTTC,CASSLQGIYGYTF
.,.,TRBV19,TRBJ1-3,TGTGCCAGTAGTATAGTGGCTGCATACTCTGGAAACACCATATATTTT,CASSIVAAYSGNTIYF
TRBD1,.,TRBV7-2,TRBJ1-5,TGTGCCAGCAGCTTTGGGACAGGGAGGTATCAGCCCCAGCATTTT,CASSFGTGRYQPQHF
.,.,TRBV5-1,TRBJ1-2,TGCGCCAGCATGGGACAAGATAACTATGGCTACACCTTC,CASMGQDNYGYTF
TRBD1,.,TRBV5-1,TRBJ1-1,TGCGCCAGCAGCCCGACAGGGCTCACTGAAGCTTTCTTT,CASSPTGLTEAFF
TRBD1,once,TRBV9,TRBJ2-7,TGTGCCAGCAGCACTCAACAGGGGGTGGGCGAGCAGTACTTC,CASSTQQGVGEQYF
.,few,TRBV6-1,TRBJ2-1,TGTGCCAGCAGTGATTTGTCTCCTGTCAGGTTCTTC,CASSDLSPVRFF
.,.,TRBV27,TRBJ2-7,TGTGCCAGCAGTCGCAGGGGACCTCCCATGTCCTACGAGCAGTACTTC,CASSRRGPPMSYEQYF
.,.,TRBV7-9,TRBJ1-3,TGTGCCAGCAGCTTAGAACAGGGCGACACCATATATTTT,CASSLEQGDTIYF
.,.,TRBV5-4,TRBJ1-5,TGTGCCAGCAGCTTAGGGGGAAATTTGGATCAGCCCCAGCATTTT,CASSLGGNLDQPQHF
.,.,TRBV5-1,TRBJ2-3,TGCGCCAGTACAGTTGGAGGGCGGGCCGAAGATACGCAGTATTTT,CASTVGGRAEDTQYF
.,.,TRBV4-2,TRBJ1-3,TGTGCCAGCAGCCTAGATAGGGGGAACACCATATATTTT,CASSLDRGNTIYF
TRBD2,.,TRBV6-5,TRBJ2-7,TGTGCCAGCAGTGACTCGGGGGGATCTACCTACGAGCAGTACTTC,CASSDSGGSTYEQYF
TRBD1,once,TRBV5-4,TRBJ1-2,TGTGCCAGCAGCTTGGCCCGACAGGGGGCGTGGGGCTACACCTTC,CASSLARQGAWGYTF
.,.,TRBV2,TRBJ1-5,TGTGCCAGCAAGTTGGGGGCTCAGCCCCAGCATTTT,CASKLGAQPQHF
.,.,TRBV2,TRBJ2-5,TGTGCCAGCAGTGAAGACAGGGTTTGGCAAGAGACCCAGTACTTC,CASSEDRVWQETQYF
.,.,TRBV3-1/TRBV3-2,TRBJ1-2,TGTGCCAGCAGCCAAGACCCAAATGCCCGAGGGGGTTATGGCTACACCTTC,CASSQDPNARGGYGYTF
.,.,TRBV29-1,TRBJ1-2,TGCAGCGGCGGGGATACCTATGGCTACACCTTC,CSGGDTYGYTF
.,few,TRBV4-3,TRBJ2-1,TGCGCCAGCAGCCAAGGGACGGGGGACCACAATGAGCAGTTCTTC,CASSQGTGDHNEQFF
.,.,TRBV5-1,TRBJ2-3,TGCGCCAGCAGCCCGGGTTCCCCGAGGGATACGCAGTATTTT,CASSPGSPRDTQYF
TRBD1,.,TRBV19,TRBJ1-2,TGTGCCAGTAGTATCAAAGGACAGGGCGGCTATGGCTACACCTTC,CASSIKGQGGYGYTF
.,.,TRBV7-9,TRBJ1-4,TGTGCCAGCAGCTTAGCGGGCCTCAATGAAAAACTGTTTTTT,CASSLAGLNEKLFF
TRBD2,.,TRBV27,TRBJ2-5,TGTGCCAGCAGTTTATCAGCTAGCGGGGGGGGTAGAGAGACCCAGTACTTC,CASSLSASGGGRETQYF
.,.,TRBV19,TRBJ1-5,TGTGCCAGTAAGGACACGGCTCAACAGCCCCAGCATTTT,CASKDTAQQPQHF
.,.,TRBV12-3/TRBV12-4,TRBJ1-2,TGTGCCAGCAGTTTCCTCGTCTCTTATGGCTACACCTTC,CASSFLVSYGYTF
TRBD1,.,TRBV24-1,TRBJ1-2,TGTGCCTCACGGCGGGACAGGGAGACCTATGGCTACACCTTC,CASRRDRETYGYTF
TRBD1,.,TRBV14,TRBJ1-2,TGTGCCAGCAGCCAAGCCGGACAGGGGCCATCTGGCTACACCTTC,CASSQAGQGPSGYTF
TRBD1,.,TRBV19,TRBJ1-6,TGTGCCAGTAGTGCGTCCGGGACAGGGCCCTCACCCCTCCACTTT,CASSASGTGPSPLHF
.,.,TRBV7-9,TRBJ1-1,TGTGCCAGCAGCTTAAGTCCCACACGAGAAGCTTTCTTT,CASSLSPTREAFF
TRBD2,.,TRBV4-2,TRBJ2-1,TGTGCCAGCAGCCCGGGGGTAACGGGGGGGCTGTACAATGAGCAGTTCTTC,CASSPGVTGGLYNEQFF